These 12 T cell receptor beta chains originate from one sample sequenced in a study of T cell repertoires in cytomegalovirus infection. TCRdb reanalysed the reads using MiXCR and keeps one entry per CDR3 protein. This table holds more than 200,000 distinct CDR3 sequences, over 8% found once. The sequenced material came from PBMCs. The source is a human donor in good health (CMV status not recorded). Some clones in this sample may be carry-over from other donors' samples.

This clonotype was recorded many times. V and J are TRBV7-2 and TRBJ2-1; maybe TRBD2 (7 bases). This CDR3 contains 15 residues. CDR1 and CDR2 (germline): SGHTA, FQGNSA. V was clipped by 4 bases and J by 15 bases, with 25 bases between them. CDR3 sequence (DNA): TGTGCCAGCAGCTCCCGGGGGGTTGGGGGGGCTGGGATGTTCTTC. Residues: CASSSRGVGGAGMFF.

This clonotype was seen ten or more times. The chain carries TRBV6-2 or TRBV6-3 and TRBJ1-1; D is undetermined. Trimming stripped 6 bases from V and 4 bases from J, with 9 bases between. In germline, CDR1 is MNHEY, CDR2 SVGEGT. The CDR3 is 12 residues long. The CDR3 bases are TGTGCCAGCAGCCCGGTGGGCACTGAAGCTTTCTTT. This encodes CASSPVGTEAFF.

This clonotype showed up many times. The chain is built from TRBV7-2 and TRBJ2-7; 7 bases line up with TRBD1. CDR3 size: 15 residues. V shed 4 bases and J 4 bases; nucleotides not matched to a gene: 10. The germline V gene has CDR1 SGHTA and CDR2 FQGNSA. CDR3 sequence reads: CASSSWTGLKYEQYF. Here the CDR3 DNA reads TGTGCCAGCAGCTCCTGGACAGGCTTGAAGTACGAGCAGTACTTC.

The chain uses TRBV27 and TRBJ2-5, with D possibly being TRBD1 (7 bases). The CDR3 covers 14 residues. Germline assignment: CDR1 MNHEY and CDR2 SMNVEV (reference sequence). With 3 bases removed from V and 5 bases from J, the gap between germline ends came to 13 bases. The DNA for the CDR3 is TGTGCCAGCAGTTTCAGGGGGGCCCCCGAGACCCAGTACTTC. This translates into CASSFRGAPETQYF.

A few counts support this clonotype. The chain uses TRBV12-3 or TRBV12-4 and TRBJ1-2, with D unresolved. V was pared by 5 bases and J by 5 bases, with 9 bases between. This CDR3 has 12 amino acids. CDR3 coding DNA: TGTGCCAGCAGTCAGACCCATTATGGCTACACCTTC. It specifies CASSQTHYGYTF.

This clonotype was counted ten times or more. The chain recombines TRBV7-2 with TRBJ1-3; D remains ambiguous. The germline V and J ends were trimmed by 5 bases and 0 bases, with 5 bases remaining between them. This CDR3 contains 13 residues. CDR1 SGHTA and CDR2 FQGNSA come from the germline V gene. CDR3 residues: CASSDTSGNTIYF. The CDR3 bases are TGTGCCAGCAGCGACACCTCTGGAAACACCATATATTTT. Looking up the rest from reference TRBV7-2 and TRBJ1-3 gives the full variable domain: GAGVSQSPSNKVTEKGKDVELRCDPISGHTALYWYRQSLGQGLEFLIYFQGNSAPDKSGLPSDRFSAERTGGSVSTLTIQRTQQEDSAVYLCASSDTSGNTIYFGEGSWLTVV.

Only a few counts were recorded for this clonotype. The chain carries TRBV6-1 and TRBJ2-5, with 7 bases identical to TRBD1. This CDR3 spans 13 amino acids. Germline assignment: CDR1 MNHNS and CDR2 SASEGT. Trimming cost V 6 bases and J 3 bases; bases outside gene matches: 4. The CDR3 is CASSQGQKETQYF. The DNA for the CDR3 is TGTGCCAGCAGCCAGGGACAGAAAGAGACCCAGTACTTC.

This clonotype was seen a few times. DNA for the CDR3: TGTGCCAGCAGCCCCTTGACAGGGGAAAACTATGGCTACACCTTC. It encodes CASSPLTGENYGYTF. The rearrangement links TRBV2 to TRBJ1-2; TRBD1 agrees at 8 bases. Germline loops: CDR1 SNHLY, CDR2 FYNNEI. This CDR3 has 15 amino acids. V trimming: 6 bases; J trimming: 2 bases; junction bases outside the gene matches: 8.

The V and J genes are TRBV20-1 and TRBJ1-3, with D maybe TRBD1 (5 bases). Between the trimmed V and J ends, which lost 5 bases and 2 bases, there was a span of 10 bases. The CDR3 is 13 amino acids. Germline-derived CDR1 and CDR2 are DFQATT and SNEGSKA (reference sequence). The CDR3 DNA reads TGCAGTGCTCAGGGTCAAACTGGAAACACCATATATTTT. Its protein product is CSAQGQTGNTIYF.

This clonotype has just a few counts. The chain links TRBV4-3 to TRBJ2-3; possibly TRBD2 for D (6 bases). Looked up from germline, CDR1 is LGHNA and CDR2 is YSLEER. V lost 1 base to trimming and J lost 1 base, with 12 bases between them. The CDR3 loop spans 16 amino acids. The CDR3 sequence: CASSQALATRTDTQYF. The CDR3 nucleotides read TGCGCCAGCAGCCAAGCCCTAGCGACTCGCACAGATACGCAGTATTTT.

There are many counts of this clonotype. The chain uses TRBV7-2 and TRBJ1-5, with 10 bases fitting TRBD1. Germline V gene sequence: CDR1 SGHTA, CDR2 FQGNSA. The CDR3 has 15 residues. The V and J ends lost 3 bases and 4 bases, in that order; junction bases with no gene match: 3. The CDR3 bases are TGTGCCAGCAGCTTGAAGGGACAGGGGAATCAGCCCCAGCATTTT. Encoded protein: CASSLKGQGNQPQHF.

This clonotype was recorded a few times. V is TRBV18 and J is TRBJ1-1; D is perhaps TRBD1 (6 bases). Trimming removed 6 bases from V and 5 bases from J, with 19 bases in between. The CDR3 spans 15 residues. Germline CDR1 and CDR2: KGHSH and LQKENI. This chain's CDR3 is CASSSRGGEGTEAFF. The CDR3 coding sequence is TGTGCCAGCTCGTCCCGAGGGGGTGAGGGTACTGAAGCTTTCTTT.